Described below is a single TCR beta chain sequence and its context. The data were obtained in a study of blood T cell repertoires in COVID-19. Method: immunoSEQ multiplex PCR; TCRdb's copy keeps in-frame clones and lacks some. The sample consists of about 210,000 clones, about 84% of them appearing once. CDR1 and CDR2 (germline): SGHRS, YFSETQ. The CDR3 spans 13 residues. V shed 4 bases and J shed 9 bases, with 14 bases lying between them. The sequenced material came from peripheral blood. The sequence was collected from a human donor in a cohort sampled during active COVID-19. This chain links TRBV5-1 with TRBJ2-1; possibly TRBD1 for D (6 bases). The CDR3 is CASSADRAREQFF. The CDR3 bases are TGCGCCAGCAGCGCGGACAGAGCGCGTGAGCAGTTCTTC.